These 20 T cell receptor beta chains share one sample of origin, sequenced in a study of CD8 T cells in ankylosing spondylitis. The antigens of these receptors remain unknown. TCRdb re-called the 5' RACE reads with MiXCR, one entry per CDR3 protein. Of 130,000 or so distinct CDR3 sequences listed, approximately 17% were seen once; the top ten hold 33%. Regarding the study as a whole: It appeared that ankylosing spondylitis blood was characterized by a TCR beta motif of fewer than ten highly homologous variants.

The sample consisted of blood, either unsorted or a sorted T cell fraction (not recorded which). All receptors derive from a male donor with ankylosing spondylitis.

This chain links TRBV10-3 with TRBJ1-2, with D unclear. Trimming took off 4 bases at V and 3 bases at J, with 9 bases between the two ends. The germline gives CDR1 ENHRY, CDR2 SYGVKD. The CDR3 sequence is 13 residues long. The CDR3, as DNA: TGTGCCATCAGTGCCCCCGGGGACTATGGCTACACCTTC. This codes for CAISAPGDYGYTF.

This clonotype was observed a few times. The V gene is TRBV11-1, the J gene TRBJ2-1; 14 positions agree with TRBD2. This CDR3 contains 18 residues. Germline CDR1 SGHAT, CDR2 FQDESV (reference sequence). V was clipped by 0 bases and J by 6 bases; unmatched bases: 7. CDR3 DNA sequence: TGTGCCAGCAGCTTAGCGGGACTAGCGGGGGATAGGGGCAATGAGCAGTTCTTC. As protein: CASSLAGLAGDRGNEQFF.

This chain joins TRBV29-1 and TRBJ2-7, with D possibly TRBD1 on 5 matching bases. Germline CDR1 SQVTM, CDR2 ANQGSEA. V lost 7 bases, J lost 2 bases, and 9 bases lay in between. This CDR3 contains 11 residues. CDR3 coding DNA: TGCAGCGGGGGCGGCCCCTACGAGCAGTACTTC. This gives the protein CSGGGPYEQYF.

This clonotype was seen only a few times. The rearrangement joins TRBV6-5 to TRBJ1-1; no clear D. Germline CDR1 and CDR2: MNHEY and SVGAGI. This CDR3 region has 14 residues. V lost 1 base to trimming and J lost 4 bases, with 10 bases between them. CDR3 in DNA: TGTGCCAGCAGTTACTATTCGTACGGCACTGAAGCTTTCTTT. It encodes CASSYYSYGTEAFF.

The gene calls are TRBV7-2 and TRBJ2-1, with TRBD2 matching 14 bases. The CDR3 contains 20 residues. The V gene end was trimmed by 0 bases and the J gene end by 0 bases; junction bases not matched to a gene: 7. Germline CDR1 and CDR2: SGHTA and FQGNSA. Written as DNA, the CDR3 is TGTGCCAGCAGCTTAGCCAGTCCCGGGACTAGCGGGAGCTCCTACAATGAGCAGTTCTTC. This sequence encodes CASSLASPGTSGSSYNEQFF.

The rearrangement uses TRBV7-8 and TRBJ2-5, with TRBD2 matching 9 bases. Germline loops: CDR1 SGHVS, CDR2 FQNEAQ. After removal of 2 bases from V and 5 bases from J, the junction contained 6 bases not matched to a gene. The CDR3 is 15 amino acids. The CDR3 region has the DNA TGTGCCAGCAGCTTATGGCGGGAGGGCCGGGAGACCCAGTACTTC. It is translated as CASSLWREGRETQYF.

The chain carries TRBV12-3 or TRBV12-4 and TRBJ2-1; D gene uncertain. Trimming took 1 base from V and 0 from J, leaving 7 bases between them. The CDR3 is 15 amino acids. The CDR3: CASSLGPRSYNEQFF. The CDR3 coding sequence is TGTGCCAGCAGTTTAGGGCCCCGCTCCTACAATGAGCAGTTCTTC.

J is TRBJ1-5 and V is TRBV2; 8 positions match TRBD1. V lost 3 bases and J lost 7; bases outside the gene matches: 8. The CDR3 contains 15 residues. From germline, CDR1 is SNHLY and CDR2 FYNNEI. CDR3 sequence reads: CASSDPDRGLQPQHF. The CDR3 region has the DNA TGTGCCAGCAGTGACCCAGACAGGGGTTTGCAGCCCCAGCATTTT.

The chain uses TRBV27 and TRBJ1-4, with a tentative D call TRBD1 (5 bases). Trimming removed 4 bases at V and 7 bases at J, with 16 bases between. Looked up from germline, CDR1 is MNHEY and CDR2 is SMNVEV (reference sequence). The CDR3 has 15 amino acids. As DNA, the CDR3 is TGTGCCAGCAGTTCTCCCGGAGGGGTGGGTGAAAAACTGTTTTTT. Protein product: CASSSPGGVGEKLFF. The full variable domain, completed using reference TRBV27 and TRBJ1-4, is EAQVTQNPRYLITVTGKKLTVTCSQNMNHEYMSWYRQDPGLGLRQIYYSMNVEVTDKGDVPEGYKVSRKEKRNFPLILESPSPNQTSLYFCASSSPGGVGEKLFFGSGTQLSVL.

This clonotype was seen at least ten times. This rearrangement joins TRBV29-1 to TRBJ2-7; D is perhaps TRBD1 (6 bases). From germline, CDR1 is SQVTM and CDR2 ANQGSEA. The CDR3 has 15 amino acids. Between the trimmed V and J ends, which lost 0 bases and 5 bases, there was a span of 17 bases. This CDR3 is CSVEDQAGVSHEQYF. CDR3 nucleotide sequence: TGCAGCGTTGAAGATCAGGCAGGGGTTTCCCACGAGCAGTACTTC.

The V and J genes are TRBV13 and TRBJ1-5; D not resolved. The ends were cut back, 0 bases at V and 3 bases at J, with 6 bases in the middle. CDR3 size: 14 residues. Looked up from germline, CDR1 is PRHDT and CDR2 is FYEKMQ (reference sequence). CDR3 sequence (DNA): TGTGCCAGCAGCTTAGGGCGGCCCAATCAGCCCCAGCATTTT. This encodes CASSLGRPNQPQHF.

CDR3 amino acids: CASSPQWTDTIYNEQFF. CDR3 bases: TGTGCCAGCAGCCCTCAATGGACTGACACGATATACAATGAGCAGTTCTTC. The chain employs TRBV3-1 and TRBJ2-1; D is possibly TRBD2 (5 bases). The V gene's germline CDR1 is LGHDT and CDR2 YNNKEL (reference sequence). With 4 bases removed from V and 4 bases from J, the gap between germline ends came to 20 bases. The CDR3 extends over 17 amino acids.

The CDR3: CASSINHNEQFF. CDR3 nucleotides: TGTGCCAGCAGCATTAACCACAATGAGCAGTTCTTC. This chain links TRBV13 with TRBJ2-1; D is unresolved. Germline V gives CDR1 PRHDT, CDR2 FYEKMQ (reference sequence). This CDR3 is built from 12 residues. V was cut by 5 bases and J by 5 bases, with 7 bases left in between.

The chain has TRBV24-1 and TRBJ2-6; no reliable D call. CDR3 size: 16 residues. With 1 base removed from V and 2 bases from J, the gap between germline ends came to 8 bases. The germline gives CDR1 KGHDR, CDR2 SFDVKD. In DNA, the CDR3 is TGTGCCACCAGTGATTTCTCCCCAACTGGGGCCAACGTCCTGACTTTC. As protein: CATSDFSPTGANVLTF.

The chain links TRBV7-8 to TRBJ1-5; 7 bases align to TRBD1. The CDR3 has 18 amino acids. Germline V gene lookup returns CDR1 SGHVS and CDR2 FQNEAQ. J gave up 0 bases and V 2 bases, and 10 bases lay outside the gene matches. The DNA of the CDR3 is TGTGCCAGCAGCTTAAGTTCGACAGGGCCTTATAGCAATCAGCCCCAGCATTTT. Residues: CASSLSSTGPYSNQPQHF.

This chain connects TRBV4-3 to TRBJ2-1; no clear D. Germline-derived CDR1 and CDR2 are LGHNA and YSLEER. The CDR3 runs 15 residues. The ends were cut back, 0 bases at V and 6 bases at J, with 12 bases in the middle. The CDR3 spells CASSQDAWRINEQFF. The DNA for the CDR3 is TGCGCCAGCAGCCAAGATGCGTGGCGGATCAATGAGCAGTTCTTC.

This clonotype was counted between two and nine times. CDR3 region: CASSPTGDTGELFF. The CDR3 region has the DNA TGTGCCAGTAGTCCGACCGGGGACACCGGGGAGCTGTTTTTT. V usage is TRBV19 and J usage is TRBJ2-2; D might be TRBD2 (5 bases). The V gene lost 5 bases and the J gene lost 3 bases, with 10 bases spanning the gap. The CDR3 contains 14 residues. The germline V gene has CDR1 LNHDA and CDR2 SQIVND (reference sequence).

The gene calls are TRBV4-1 and TRBJ2-1; TRBD2 matches at 7 bases. CDR1 is MGHRA, CDR2 YSYEKL, per germline. V shed 1 base, J shed 7 bases, and the junction held 7 bases outside the gene matches. This CDR3 has 15 residues. DNA for the CDR3: TGCGCCAGCAGCCAAGTGCGGGCTAGCGGTAATGAGCAGTTCTTC. As protein: CASSQVRASGNEQFF.

The chain employs TRBV11-2 and TRBJ2-3, with 10 bases that match TRBD1. Trimming at V came to 5 bases and at J to 1 base, leaving 9 bases not matched to a gene. CDR1 is SGHAT and CDR2 is FQNNGV in the germline V gene. CDR3 length: 17 amino acids. Here the CDR3 reads CASSPRRDRGRTDTQYF. The CDR3 DNA reads as TGTGCCAGCAGCCCCCGCCGGGACAGGGGACGCACAGATACGCAGTATTTT.

V is TRBV20-1 and J is TRBJ2-3, with D uncertain. CDR1 and CDR2 from the germline V gene are DFQATT and SNEGSKA (reference sequence). Trimming left V 6 bases short and J 1 base short, with 11 bases between. The CDR3 totals 13 residues. Here the CDR3 reads CSARPWGTDTQYF. CDR3 bases: TGCAGTGCCCGTCCATGGGGCACAGATACGCAGTATTTT.